These 9 T cell receptor beta chains originate from one sample sequenced in a study of cytomegalovirus exposure and HLA in healthy donors. The PCR used 60 Vbeta and 13 Jbeta primers. Method: immunoSEQ multiplex PCR; TCRdb's copy keeps in-frame clones and lacks some. The sample holds about 48,000 clones. The sequenced material came from PBMCs. These receptors were taken from a middle-aged woman in good health and CMV-seronegative.

V is TRBV7-8 and J is TRBJ1-5, with D tentatively TRBD1 (6 bases). The CDR3 contains 17 residues. CDR1 SGHVS and CDR2 FQNEAQ come from the germline V gene. Trimming stripped 1 base from V and 6 bases from J, with 19 bases between. In DNA form, the CDR3 reads TGTGCCAGCAGCTTAGATAGGGGCAGGGGATTATCTCAGCCCCAGCATTTT. Its protein is CASSLDRGRGLSQPQHF.

The V gene is TRBV4-3, the J gene TRBJ1-2; 10 bases fit TRBD1. The V gene's germline CDR1 is LGHNA and CDR2 YSLEER. The V and J ends lost 4 bases and 4 bases, in that order; junction bases with no gene match: 3. This CDR3 comprises 14 residues. The CDR3 loop reads CASSRGQGGYGYTF. CDR3 coding DNA: TGCGCCAGCAGCCGTGGACAGGGGGGCTATGGCTACACCTTC.

The chain uses TRBV11-3 and TRBJ2-1; 7 bases align to TRBD2. Germline CDR1 is SGHNT and CDR2 is YENEEA. The CDR3 runs to 14 residues. V dropped 0 bases and J dropped 7; count of bases not matched to a gene: 3. CDR3 in DNA: TGTGCCAGCAGCTTAGATCCAGCGGGGAATGAGCAGTTCTTC. The encoded protein is CASSLDPAGNEQFF.

This chain links TRBV30 with TRBJ2-7; 7 nucleotides match TRBD2. Germline CDR1 reads GTSNPN; CDR2 reads SVGIG (reference sequence). V lost 1 base and J lost 9; bases outside the gene matches: 3. The CDR3 has 11 residues. The CDR3 DNA reads as TGTGCCTGGAGTGCAGCGGGACTGCAGTACTTC. Translation: CAWSAAGLQYF.

CDR3 loop: CASSLWIRQGGNQPQHF. For the CDR3, the DNA is TGTGCCAGCAGCTTGTGGATCCGACAGGGGGGCAATCAGCCCCAGCATTTT. The chain joins TRBV5-5 to TRBJ1-5, with 9 bases fitting TRBD1. Unmatched junction bases numbered 7, after V lost 1 base and J lost 2 bases. Germline V gene sequence: CDR1 SGHKS, CDR2 YYEKEE (reference sequence). The CDR3 is 17 residues long.

This chain joins TRBV11-3 and TRBJ2-7; TRBD2 aligns across 12 bases. The CDR3 has 15 residues. Germline CDR1 SGHNT, CDR2 YENEEA. V gave up 1 base and J gave up 5 bases; unmatched junction bases: 3. The CDR3 nucleotides are TGTGCCAGCAGCTTAGGGACTAGCGGGGATGACGAGCAGTACTTC. It codes for CASSLGTSGDDEQYF.

V and J are TRBV7-8 and TRBJ2-1, with 9 bases fitting TRBD2. The CDR3 runs to 15 residues. Germline V gene data show CDR1 as SGHVS and CDR2 as FQNEAQ. Trimming removed 1 base from V and 6 bases from J; junction bases left unmatched: 4. As DNA, the CDR3 is TGTGCCAGCAGCTTAGGGATAGCGGGAGCCAATGAGCAGTTCTTC. Translating it yields CASSLGIAGANEQFF.

V gene TRBV2 combines with J gene TRBJ1-2, with 8 bases lining up with TRBD1. The CDR3 extends over 17 amino acids. V lost 0 bases to trimming and J lost 5 bases; unmatched junction nucleotides: 11. Looked up from germline, CDR1 is SNHLY and CDR2 is FYNNEI. CDR3 nucleotide sequence: TGTGCCAGCAGTGAAGCCAGGGGGCGCGGCCCGCGGTATGGCTACACCTTC. Its protein is CASSEARGRGPRYGYTF.

This chain uses TRBV7-2 with TRBJ1-4, with 7 bases identical to TRBD1. J lost 7 bases, V lost 0 bases, and 2 bases had no gene match. Germline V gene lookup returns CDR1 SGHTA and CDR2 FQGNSA. CDR3 length: 14 residues. The CDR3 DNA reads as TGTGCCAGCAGCTTAGCAGGGGGCGTTGAAAAACTGTTTTTT. Its translation is CASSLAGGVEKLFF.